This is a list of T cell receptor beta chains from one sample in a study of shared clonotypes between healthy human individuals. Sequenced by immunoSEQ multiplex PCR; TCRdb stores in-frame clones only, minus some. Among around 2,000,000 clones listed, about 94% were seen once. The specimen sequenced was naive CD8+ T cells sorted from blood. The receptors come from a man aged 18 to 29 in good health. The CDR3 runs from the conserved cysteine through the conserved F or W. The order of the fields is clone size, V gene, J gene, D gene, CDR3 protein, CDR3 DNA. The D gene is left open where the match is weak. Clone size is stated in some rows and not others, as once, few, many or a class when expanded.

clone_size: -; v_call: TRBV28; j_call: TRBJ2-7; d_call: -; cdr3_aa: CASSLRLGAEEQYF; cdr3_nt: TGTGCCAGCAGTTTACGCCTGGGGGCGGAAGAGCAGTACTTC
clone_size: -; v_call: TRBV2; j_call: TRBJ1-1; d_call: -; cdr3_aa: CASSDPGFWTEAFF; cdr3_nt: TGTGCCAGCAGTGACCCGGGTTTTTGGACTGAAGCTTTCTTT
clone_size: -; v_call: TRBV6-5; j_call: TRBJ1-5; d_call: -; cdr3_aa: CASSPVGGEQPQHF; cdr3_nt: TGTGCCAGCAGTCCTGTAGGGGGGGAGCAGCCCCAGCATTTT
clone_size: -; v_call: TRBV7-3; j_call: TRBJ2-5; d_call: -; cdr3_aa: CASSTGPKETQYF; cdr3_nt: TGTGCCAGCAGCACGGGACCAAAAGAGACCCAGTACTTC
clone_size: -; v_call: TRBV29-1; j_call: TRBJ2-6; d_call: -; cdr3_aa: CSVVTPGGANVLTF; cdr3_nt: TGCAGCGTTGTGACCCCGGGGGGGGCCAACGTCCTGACTTTC
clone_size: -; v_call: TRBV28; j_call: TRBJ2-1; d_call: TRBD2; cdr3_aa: CASSRPGGGPHNEQFF; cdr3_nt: TGTGCCAGCAGTCGTCCGGGCGGGGGGCCTCACAATGAGCAGTTCTTC
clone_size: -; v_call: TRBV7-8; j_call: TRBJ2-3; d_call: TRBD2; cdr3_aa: CASSLVAGSSTDTQYF; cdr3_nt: TGTGCCAGCAGCTTAGTAGCGGGCTCTAGCACAGATACGCAGTATTTT
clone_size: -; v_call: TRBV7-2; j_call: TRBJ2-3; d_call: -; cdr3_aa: CASSPRPTDSSSTDTQYF; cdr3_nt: TGTGCCAGCAGCCCCCGACCAACGGACAGCTCTAGCACAGATACGCAGTATTTT
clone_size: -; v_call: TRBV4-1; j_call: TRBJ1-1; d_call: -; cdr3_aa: CASSQAPGGADEAFF; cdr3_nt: TGCGCCAGCAGCCAAGCCCCTGGGGGGGCTGATGAAGCTTTCTTT
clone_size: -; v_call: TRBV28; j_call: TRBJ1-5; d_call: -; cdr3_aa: CASSLGSSNQPQHF; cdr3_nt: TGTGCCAGCAGTTTAGGATCTAGCAATCAGCCCCAGCATTTT
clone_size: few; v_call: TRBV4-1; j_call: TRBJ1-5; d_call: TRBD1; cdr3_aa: CASSLGQGNQPQHF; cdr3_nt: TGCGCCAGCAGCCTCGGACAGGGTAATCAGCCCCAGCATTTT
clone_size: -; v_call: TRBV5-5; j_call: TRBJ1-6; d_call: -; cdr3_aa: CASSLEGGGYNSPLHF; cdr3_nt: TGTGCCAGCAGCTTGGAAGGGGGAGGTTATAATTCACCCCTCCACTTT